The sequence of this T cell receptor beta chain was determined in a study of blood T cells in healthy people across ages. Each sample gave at least 6 million isolated PBMCs. General study points: Bulk PBMC profiling left naive and antigen-experienced comparisons inconclusive. Diversity estimates drawn from one million T cells were deemed underestimates. Diversity of TCR beta per million T cells declined in a roughly linear way with age.

The CDR3 loop spans 15 amino acids. Germline V gene lookup returns CDR1 DFQATT and CDR2 SNEGSKA (reference sequence). With 5 bases removed from V and 4 bases from J, the gap between germline ends came to 20 bases. This clonotype has only a few counts. The antigen remains undetermined. Combining a sample-barcoded 5' primer with a J-beta primer mix, a second PCR ran for 7 to 11 cycles. TCRdb called the 5' RACE reads again in MiXCR, with one record for every CDR3 protein. The sample carries fewer than 750,000 distinct CDR3 sequences, around 48% recorded once. Sequencing was carried out using blood. V usage is TRBV20-1 and J usage is TRBJ2-5, with D possibly being TRBD1 or TRBD2 (6 bases each). This receptor was taken from an elderly man in good health. This CDR3 is CSALPGAGVGETQYF. The DNA of the CDR3 is TGCAGTGCTCTTCCGGGGGCAGGGGTAGGAGAGACCCAGTACTTC.